These 17 T cell receptor beta chains were all obtained from the same sample, sequenced in a study of molecular identifiers for immune sequencing clone quantification. In TCRdb, the PCR reads were re-called with MiXCR into one record per CDR3 protein. The table has 70,000 to 95,000 distinct CDR3 sequences, roughly 19% seen once. Sample: naive CD8+ T cells from blood, with Jurkat cell RNA spiked in. The subset here: FACS-sorted CD8+CD4-CCR7+CD45RA+ naive T cells. The receptor set was obtained from a human donor in good health. Some libraries in this study had Jurkat cell RNA spiked in.

This clonotype was counted many times. The chain couples TRBV5-6 to TRBJ1-1, with 9 bases lining up with TRBD1. The junction had 13 bases not matched to a gene; V was cut back by 3 bases and J by 1 base. This CDR3 contains 18 residues. Germline CDR1 reads SGHDT; CDR2 reads YYEEEE. CDR3 sequence: CASSSAELGQGWNTEAFF. The DNA of the CDR3 is TGTGCCAGCAGCTCCGCAGAACTGGGACAGGGCTGGAACACTGAAGCTTTCTTT.

CDR3: CASSRGLSNQPQHF. CDR3 coding DNA: TGTGCCAGCAGCCGAGGGTTGAGCAATCAGCCCCAGCATTTT. The chain carries TRBV3-1 and TRBJ1-5; D is ambiguous. The CDR3 runs to 14 residues. Germline V gene sequence: CDR1 LGHDT, CDR2 YNNKEL (reference sequence). Trimming stripped 4 bases from V and 1 base from J, with 8 bases between.

This clonotype was observed at least ten times. The chain has TRBV5-5 and TRBJ1-1; D gene unclear. Trimming removed 4 bases at V and 0 bases at J, with 10 bases between. Germline V lookup: CDR1 SGHKS, CDR2 YYEKEE (reference sequence). The length of the CDR3 is 14 residues. The CDR3 reads CASSPSRVNTEAFF. Here the CDR3 DNA reads TGTGCCAGCAGCCCGTCGCGGGTGAACACTGAAGCTTTCTTT.

Ten or more counts support this clonotype. The rearrangement links TRBV4-3 to TRBJ2-5, with D perhaps TRBD2 (5 bases). With 4 bases removed from V and 5 bases from J, the gap between germline ends came to 14 bases. This CDR3 is 14 amino acids long. Germline V lookup: CDR1 LGHNA, CDR2 YSLEER. CDR3 residues: CASSPSYPGETQYF. The CDR3 DNA follows: TGCGCCAGCAGCCCTAGCTATCCCGGGGAGACCCAGTACTTC.

This clonotype was observed many times. The genes are TRBV4-1 and TRBJ2-5, with 7 bases matching TRBD1. The CDR3 contains 15 residues. From germline, CDR1 is MGHRA and CDR2 YSYEKL. V dropped 4 bases and J dropped 3; count of bases not matched to a gene: 8. CDR3 residues: CASSRFGDSEETQYF. The CDR3 DNA sequence: TGCGCCAGCAGCCGCTTCGGGGACAGCGAAGAGACCCAGTACTTC.

The table lists this clonotype with a few counts. A read error may be the cause here, since a much bigger clone is one base away. This rearrangement joins TRBV7-9 to TRBJ2-1; D call uncertain. Trimming stripped 5 bases from V and 8 bases from J, with 16 bases between. CDR3 size: 14 residues. From germline, CDR1 is SEHNR and CDR2 FQNEAQ (reference sequence). This chain's CDR3 is CASSPAVSAHEQFF. The DNA of the CDR3 is TGTGCCAGCAGCCCCGCGGTCTCTGCCCATGAGCAGTTCTTC.

The table lists this clonotype with many counts. V gene TRBV29-1 combines with J gene TRBJ2-3, with no clear D. V dropped 7 bases and J dropped 2 bases, with 13 bases sitting between them. Per the germline V gene, CDR1 is SQVTM and CDR2 is ANQGSEA. The CDR3 totals 13 residues. CDR3 DNA: TGCAGCGCCGTGAGTCAGTTCACAGATACGCAGTATTTT. Amino acid sequence: CSAVSQFTDTQYF.

This clonotype was counted a single time. A much more abundant neighbour one base away suggests this may be a read error. The chain combines TRBV11-2 with TRBJ2-3; no firm D call. Trimming removed 3 bases from V and 6 bases from J, with 10 bases in between. Germline lookup yields CDR1 SGHAT and CDR2 FQNNGV. There are 13 residues in the CDR3. The CDR3 nucleotides are TGTGCCAGCAGCTTTGAAGCGCGGGATACGCAGTATTTT. Protein: CASSFEARDTQYF.

The table lists this clonotype with many counts. CDR3 sequence reads: CASSAIGTVINSPLHF. CDR3 DNA sequence: TGTGCCAGCAGCGCGATTGGGACAGTAATTAATTCACCCCTCCACTTT. The chain couples TRBV7-9 to TRBJ1-6, with 7 bases aligning to TRBD1. Per germline, CDR1 SEHNR and CDR2 FQNEAQ (reference sequence). This CDR3 is built from 16 residues. V shed 5 bases, J shed 6 bases, and the junction held 10 bases outside the gene matches.

There are many counts of this clonotype. This chain links TRBV7-9 with TRBJ2-3, with D maybe TRBD1 (5 bases). Trimming took off 2 bases at V and 0 bases at J, with 6 bases between the two ends. CDR1 is SEHNR and CDR2 is FQNEAQ in the germline V gene (reference sequence). The CDR3 covers 14 residues. The DNA of the CDR3 is TGTGCCAGCAGCTTACCAGGGAGCACAGATACGCAGTATTTT. It is translated as CASSLPGSTDTQYF.

The CDR3 spells CASSQDDPGIGGELFF. Here the CDR3 DNA reads TGCGCCAGCAGCCAAGATGATCCAGGGATTGGCGGGGAGCTGTTTTTT. This chain links TRBV4-3 with TRBJ2-2; a possible D gene is TRBD1 (5 bases). Germline lookup yields CDR1 LGHNA and CDR2 YSLEER. Trimming cost V 0 bases and J 7 bases, with 15 bases left between them. The CDR3 runs 16 residues.

CDR3 coding DNA: TGCGCCAGCAGCTTGGCCGGGTTCGATGAGCAGTTCTTC. Protein: CASSLAGFDEQFF. The chain links TRBV5-1 to TRBJ2-1; D not resolved. This CDR3 comprises 13 residues. Germline V gene sequence: CDR1 SGHRS, CDR2 YFSETQ. V gave up 0 bases and J gave up 8 bases, with 9 bases separating them.

This clonotype was seen at least ten times. V is TRBV27 and J is TRBJ2-7; 11 bases align to TRBD1. In germline, CDR1 is MNHEY, CDR2 SMNVEV (reference sequence). CDR3 length: 14 residues. The V gene end was trimmed by 4 bases and the J gene end by 5 bases; junction bases not matched to a gene: 4. CDR3 loop: CASSWGQGVDEQYF. For the CDR3, the DNA is TGTGCCAGCAGTTGGGGACAGGGGGTCGACGAGCAGTACTTC.

The CDR3 loop reads CASSLGSGNHYGYTF. DNA of the CDR3: TGTGCCAGCAGTTTAGGATCGGGGAATCACTATGGCTACACCTTC. The rearrangement uses TRBV12-3 or TRBV12-4 and TRBJ1-2, with D uncertain. The V end was cut by 1 base, the J end by 3 bases, with 12 bases between. There are 15 residues in the CDR3.

In this sample, this clonotype turned up many times. V usage is TRBV6-1 and J usage is TRBJ2-7; D perhaps matches TRBD2 (6 bases). Trimming left V 6 bases short and J 2 bases short, with 17 bases between. This CDR3 has 15 amino acids. Germline V CDR1 and CDR2: MNHNS, SASEGT. The CDR3 spells CASRTRDSRPYEQYF. CDR3 bases: TGTGCCAGCAGGACCCGGGACTCCCGGCCCTACGAGCAGTACTTC.

The table lists this clonotype with many counts. The chain combines TRBV5-6 with TRBJ2-4; 9 bases are shared with TRBD2. This CDR3 has 17 amino acids. CDR1 SGHDT and CDR2 YYEEEE come from the germline V gene. The ends lost 0 bases at V and 1 base at J; junction bases unmatched: 5. CDR3 coding DNA: TGTGCCAGCAGCTTGGATGGGGCGGGAGGGGCCAAAAACATTCAGTACTTC. It yields the protein CASSLDGAGGAKNIQYF.

This clonotype was observed many times. The rearrangement links TRBV6-5 to TRBJ1-5; the D gene is possibly TRBD1 (5 bases). Germline CDR1 reads MNHEY; CDR2 reads SVGAGI. The CDR3 totals 18 residues. V lost 6 bases to trimming and J lost 3 bases, with 24 bases between them. CDR3 amino acids: CASSPHPPLTGNNQPQHF. The CDR3 region has the DNA TGTGCCAGCAGCCCTCACCCCCCTCTTACAGGAAACAATCAGCCCCAGCATTTT.